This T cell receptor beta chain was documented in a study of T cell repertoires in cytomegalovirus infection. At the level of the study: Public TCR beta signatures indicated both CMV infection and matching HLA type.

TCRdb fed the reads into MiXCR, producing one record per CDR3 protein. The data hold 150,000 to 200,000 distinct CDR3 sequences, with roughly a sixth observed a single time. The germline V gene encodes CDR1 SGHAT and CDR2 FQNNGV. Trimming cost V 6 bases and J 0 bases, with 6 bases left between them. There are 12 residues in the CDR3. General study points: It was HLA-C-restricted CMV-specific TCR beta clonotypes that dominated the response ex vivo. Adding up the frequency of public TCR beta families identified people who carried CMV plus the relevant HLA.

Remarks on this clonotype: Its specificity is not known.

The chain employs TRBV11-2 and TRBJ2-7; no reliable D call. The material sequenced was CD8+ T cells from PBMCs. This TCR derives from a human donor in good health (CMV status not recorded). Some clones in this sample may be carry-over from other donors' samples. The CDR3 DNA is TGTGCCAGCAGTTCCATCTCCTACGAGCAGTACTTC. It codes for CASSSISYEQYF.